This T cell receptor beta chain was documented in a study of shared T cell receptors in the human thymus. TCRdb's copy holds only in-frame clones and misses some; the assay was immunoSEQ multiplex PCR. Of roughly 410,000 clones detected, approximately 95% appear once; the ten largest clones hold approximately 0.018%. Sequences were obtained from thymocytes. The clonotype comes from a human donor.

The CDR3 DNA is TGCGCCAGCAGCCCCGGGGAGCTCAACTCCTACGAGCAGTACTTC. Its translation is CASSPGELNSYEQYF. The rearrangement links TRBV5-1 to TRBJ2-7, with D maybe TRBD2 (5 bases). Trimming took off 4 bases at V and 0 bases at J, with 14 bases between the two ends. CDR3 length: 15 residues. CDR1 is SGHRS, CDR2 YFSETQ, per germline.